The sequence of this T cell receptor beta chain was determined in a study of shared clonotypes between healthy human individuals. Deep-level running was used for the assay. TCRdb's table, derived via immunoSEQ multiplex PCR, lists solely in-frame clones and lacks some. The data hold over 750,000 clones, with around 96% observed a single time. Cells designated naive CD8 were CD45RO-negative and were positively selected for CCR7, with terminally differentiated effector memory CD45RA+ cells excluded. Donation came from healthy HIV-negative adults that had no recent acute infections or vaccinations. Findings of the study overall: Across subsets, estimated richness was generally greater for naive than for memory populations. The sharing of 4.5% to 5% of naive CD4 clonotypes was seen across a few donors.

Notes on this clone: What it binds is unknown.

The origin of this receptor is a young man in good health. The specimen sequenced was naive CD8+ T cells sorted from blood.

CDR3 region: CSVMRQDSREQYF. The DNA for the CDR3 is TGCAGCGTTATGCGACAAGATTCACGCGAGCAGTACTTC. The V call is TRBV29-1, the J call TRBJ2-7; D is undetermined. The CDR3 has 13 residues. Germline CDR1 is SQVTM and CDR2 is ANQGSEA. V was clipped by 5 bases and J by 6 bases, with 17 bases between them.